This T cell receptor (beta chain) is drawn from a study of blood T cell repertoires in COVID-19. Assay: immunoSEQ multiplex PCR; the TCRdb copy retains only in-frame clones and omits some. The data contain nearly 80,000 clones, about four fifths of them seen just once; the ten biggest clones take up under 45%. Germline V gene lookup returns CDR1 SGHTS and CDR2 YDEGEE. J lost 6 bases, V lost 2 bases, and 4 bases had no gene match. There are 15 residues in the CDR3. Sequencing used peripheral blood. The chain carries TRBV5-8 and TRBJ1-5, with 11 bases aligning to TRBD1. The receptor was derived from a woman in her 70s with acute or convalescent COVID-19. CDR3 protein: CASSLRTGGPQPQHF. CDR3 coding DNA: TGTGCCAGCAGCTTAAGGACAGGGGGCCCTCAGCCCCAGCATTTT.